The 5 T cell receptor beta chains below come from one sample, sequenced in a study of shared clonotypes between healthy human individuals. Assay: immunoSEQ multiplex PCR; the TCRdb copy retains only in-frame clones and omits some. The table has hundreds of thousands of clones, roughly 80% seen once; the top ten hold around 14%. Sequenced: PBMCs. Source of these receptors: a woman between 35 and 50 years old in good health. Some clones in this sample may be carry-over from other donors' samples.

This sequence joins TRBV4-2 and TRBJ2-7, with D perhaps matching TRBD2 (6 bases). CDR3 length: 14 amino acids. The germline V gene encodes CDR1 LGHNA and CDR2 YNFKEQ. V lost 2 bases to trimming and J lost 7 bases, with 15 bases between them. The CDR3 region is CASSQRLALGEQYF. The CDR3 DNA sequence: TGTGCCAGCAGCCAACGGCTAGCGCTTGGGGAGCAGTACTTC.

This rearrangement joins TRBV7-2 to TRBJ1-3; TRBD1 might be the D (5 bases). This CDR3 comprises 15 residues. CDR1 SGHTA and CDR2 FQGNSA come from the germline V gene. Trimming pared 3 bases from V and 2 bases from J, leaving 11 bases between. The CDR3 here is CASSFASGTGNTIYF. CDR3 DNA sequence: TGTGCCAGCAGCTTCGCCTCAGGGACTGGAAACACCATATATTTT. The full variable domain, its missing parts supplied by reference TRBV7-2 and TRBJ1-3, is GAGVSQSPSNKVTEKGKDVELRCDPISGHTALYWYRQSLGQGLEFLIYFQGNSAPDKSGLPSDRFSAERTGGSVSTLTIQRTQQEDSAVYLCASSFASGTGNTIYFGEGSWLTVV.

The chain employs TRBV28 and TRBJ2-2; 9 bases agree with TRBD2. V lost 5 bases and J lost 3; bases outside the gene matches: 16. There are 19 residues in the CDR3. The germline gives CDR1 MDHEN, CDR2 SYDVKM. The CDR3, as DNA: TGTGCCAGCAGTCCACTGGGGGTGTTTGGCGGGAGGGACACCGGGGAGCTGTTTTTT. Residues: CASSPLGVFGGRDTGELFF.

The chain joins TRBV7-6 to TRBJ2-2; no firm D call. V lost 5 bases and J lost 3, with 7 bases in between. From germline, CDR1 is SGHVS and CDR2 FNYEAQ. This CDR3 has 13 residues. The CDR3 region is CASSHRDTGELFF. CDR3 nucleotides: TGTGCCAGCAGCCATCGGGACACCGGGGAGCTGTTTTTT.

This chain links TRBV29-1 with TRBJ2-1; 9 nucleotides agree with TRBD2. The length of the CDR3 is 14 residues. Trimming took 6 bases from V and 3 from J; bases not matched to a gene: 6. Germline values: CDR1 SQVTM, CDR2 ANQGSEA. CDR3 amino acids: CSVRVTSGYNEQFF. CDR3 bases: TGCAGCGTGAGGGTGACTAGCGGCTACAATGAGCAGTTCTTC.